The text below deals with one TCR beta chain. These data originate in a study of blood T cell repertoires in COVID-19. Study at large: The analysed material was cDNA or gDNA that came from T cells, B-cell-depleted T cells, or PBMCs.

The germline gives CDR1 SEHNR, CDR2 FQNEAQ (reference sequence). The CDR3 has 15 residues. V gave up 5 bases and J gave up 1 base, with 12 bases separating them. TCRdb's copy holds only in-frame clones and misses some; the assay was immunoSEQ multiplex PCR. The table records some 250,000 clones, roughly nine tenths of them present only once. The origin of this receptor is a man aged 60 to 69 with acute or convalescent COVID-19. V gene TRBV7-9 combines with J gene TRBJ2-1; the D gene is possibly TRBD1 (6 bases). Sample: peripheral blood. The CDR3 sequence is CASSIPGTSYNEQFF. In DNA, the CDR3 is TGTGCCAGCAGCATTCCCGGGACATCCTACAATGAGCAGTTCTTC.